This T cell receptor beta chain was profiled in a study of blood T cells in healthy people across ages. Trimming left V 6 bases short and J 7 bases short, with 15 bases between. The length of the CDR3 is 14 residues. General study findings and limits: Donor CMV status, an unknown factor, possibly confounded changes in expanded clonotypes.

The second PCR ran 7 to 11 cycles with a sample-barcoded 5' primer and J-beta primers. One entry per CDR3 protein, called by TCRdb with MiXCR from the 5' RACE reads. This table has some 1.8 million distinct CDR3 sequences, approximately 40% appearing once. Comment on this clonotype: Its specificity is unknown.

The chain employs TRBV12-3 or TRBV12-4 and TRBJ1-4; D might be TRBD1 (5 bases). Sequencing was performed on blood. This sequence originates from a human donor in good health. The CDR3 spells CASRTGARGEKLFF. The DNA of the CDR3 is TGTGCCAGCAGGACCGGTGCAAGGGGTGAAAAACTGTTTTTT.